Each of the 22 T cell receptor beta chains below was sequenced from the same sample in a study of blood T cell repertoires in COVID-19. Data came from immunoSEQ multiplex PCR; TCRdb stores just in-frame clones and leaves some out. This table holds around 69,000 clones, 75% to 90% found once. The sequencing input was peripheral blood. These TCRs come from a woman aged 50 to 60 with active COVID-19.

As DNA, the CDR3 is TGCGCCAGCAGCCTGTCGGGGGACGGAAACACCATATATTTT. Protein: CASSLSGDGNTIYF. The J gene is TRBJ1-3, the V gene TRBV5-1; weak D call: TRBD1 (5 bases). The V and J ends lost 4 bases and 4 bases respectively, with 12 bases between them. This CDR3 has 14 residues. The germline gives CDR1 SGHRS, CDR2 YFSETQ.

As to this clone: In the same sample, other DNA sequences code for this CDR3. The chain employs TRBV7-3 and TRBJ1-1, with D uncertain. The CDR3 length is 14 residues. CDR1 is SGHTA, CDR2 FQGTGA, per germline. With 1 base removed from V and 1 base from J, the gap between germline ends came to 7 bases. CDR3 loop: CASSLKGENTEAFF. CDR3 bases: TGTGCCAGCAGCTTAAAGGGAGAGAACACTGAAGCTTTCTTT.

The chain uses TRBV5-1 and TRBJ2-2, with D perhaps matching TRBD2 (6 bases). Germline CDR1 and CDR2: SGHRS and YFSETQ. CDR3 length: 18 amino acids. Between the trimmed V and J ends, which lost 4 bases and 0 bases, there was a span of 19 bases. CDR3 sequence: CASSLAGTSRANTGELFF. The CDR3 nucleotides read TGCGCCAGCAGCCTCGCGGGGACTTCAAGAGCGAACACCGGGGAGCTGTTTTTT.

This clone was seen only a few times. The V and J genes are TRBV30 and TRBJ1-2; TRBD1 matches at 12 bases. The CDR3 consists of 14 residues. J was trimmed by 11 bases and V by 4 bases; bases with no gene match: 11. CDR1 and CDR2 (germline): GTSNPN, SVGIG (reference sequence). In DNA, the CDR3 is TGTGCCTGGAAGTTGAGGGACAGGGGGCTTTCTTACACCTTC. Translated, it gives CAWKLRDRGLSYTF.

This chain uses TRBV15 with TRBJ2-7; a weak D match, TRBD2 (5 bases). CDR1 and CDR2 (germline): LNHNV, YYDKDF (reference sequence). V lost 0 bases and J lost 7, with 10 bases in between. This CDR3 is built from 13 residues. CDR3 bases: TGTGCCACCAGCAGAGATCGTACGGGGGAGCAGTACTTC. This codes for CATSRDRTGEQYF. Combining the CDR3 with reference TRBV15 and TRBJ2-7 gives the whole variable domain DAMVIQNPRYQVTQFGKPVTLSCSQTLNHNVMYWYQQKSSQAPKLLFHYYDKDFNNEADTPDNFQSRRPNTSFCFLDIRSPGLGDTAMYLCATSRDRTGEQYFGPGTRLTVT.

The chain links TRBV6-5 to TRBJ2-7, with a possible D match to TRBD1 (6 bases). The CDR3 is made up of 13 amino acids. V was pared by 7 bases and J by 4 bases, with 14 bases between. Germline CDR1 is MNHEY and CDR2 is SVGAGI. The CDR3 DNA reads TGTGCCAGCACAGTACGCCAGGGGTACGAGCAGTACTTC. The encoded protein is CASTVRQGYEQYF.

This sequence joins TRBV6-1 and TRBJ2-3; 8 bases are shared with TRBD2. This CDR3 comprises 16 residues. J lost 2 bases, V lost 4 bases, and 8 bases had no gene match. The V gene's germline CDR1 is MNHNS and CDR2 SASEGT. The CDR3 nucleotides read TGTGCCAGCAGTGTCGGGACTAGAAGGATCACAGATACGCAGTATTTT. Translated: CASSVGTRRITDTQYF.

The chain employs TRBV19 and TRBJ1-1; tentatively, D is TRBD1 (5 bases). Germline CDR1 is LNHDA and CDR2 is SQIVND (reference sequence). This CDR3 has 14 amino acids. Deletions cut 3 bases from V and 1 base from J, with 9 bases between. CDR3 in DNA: TGTGCCAGTAGTATTAATGGACAGAACACTGAAGCTTTCTTT. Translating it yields CASSINGQNTEAFF. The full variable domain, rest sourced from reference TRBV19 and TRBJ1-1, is DGGITQSPKYLFRKEGQNVTLSCEQNLNHDAMYWYRQDPGQGLRLIYYSQIVNDFQKGDIAEGYSVSREKKESFPLTVTSAQKNPTAFYLCASSINGQNTEAFFGQGTRLTVV.

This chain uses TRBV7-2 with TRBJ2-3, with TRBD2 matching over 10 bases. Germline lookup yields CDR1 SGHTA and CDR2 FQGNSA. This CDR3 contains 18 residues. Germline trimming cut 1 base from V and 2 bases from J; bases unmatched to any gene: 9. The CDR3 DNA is TGTGCCAGCAGCTTAGTGGGGTGGCTAGCGGGAGTCACAGATACGCAGTATTTT. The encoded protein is CASSLVGWLAGVTDTQYF.

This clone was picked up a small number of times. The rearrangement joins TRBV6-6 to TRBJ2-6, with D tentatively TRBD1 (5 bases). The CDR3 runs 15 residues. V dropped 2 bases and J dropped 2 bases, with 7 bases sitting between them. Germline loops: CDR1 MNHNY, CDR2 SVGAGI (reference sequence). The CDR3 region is CASSYGATGANVLTF. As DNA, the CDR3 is TGTGCCAGCAGTTACGGGGCAACTGGGGCCAACGTCCTGACTTTC.

CDR3 amino acids: CASSLAFKASGKADTQYF. The CDR3 nucleotides read TGTGCCAGCAGCTTGGCCTTCAAGGCTAGCGGGAAGGCAGATACGCAGTATTTT. The J gene is TRBJ2-3, the V gene TRBV5-7; 9 positions agree with TRBD2. TRBV5-7 is treated as an ORF (open reading frame) with a function not yet certain. J lost 4 bases, V lost 0 bases, and 12 bases had no gene match. CDR3 size: 18 residues.

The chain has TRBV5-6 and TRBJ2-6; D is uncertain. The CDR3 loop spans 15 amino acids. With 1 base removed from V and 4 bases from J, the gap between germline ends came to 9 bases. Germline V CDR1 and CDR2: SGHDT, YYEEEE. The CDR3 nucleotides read TGTGCCAGCAGCTTGCAGATGGTGGGGGCCAACGTCCTGACTTTC. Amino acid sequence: CASSLQMVGANVLTF.

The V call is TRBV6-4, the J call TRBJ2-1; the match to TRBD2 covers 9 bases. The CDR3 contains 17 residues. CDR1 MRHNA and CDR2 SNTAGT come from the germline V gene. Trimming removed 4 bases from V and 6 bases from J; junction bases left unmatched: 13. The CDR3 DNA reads TGTGCCAGCAGTGGTTTAATCGGATCTAGCGGGGTCAATGAGCAGTTCTTC. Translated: CASSGLIGSSGVNEQFF.

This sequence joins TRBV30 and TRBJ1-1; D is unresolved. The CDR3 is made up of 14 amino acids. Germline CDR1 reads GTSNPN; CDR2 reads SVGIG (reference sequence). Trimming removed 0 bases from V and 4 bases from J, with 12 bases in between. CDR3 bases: TGTGCCTGGAGTGTGGAGGCTTTAGGCACTGAAGCTTTCTTT. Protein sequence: CAWSVEALGTEAFF.

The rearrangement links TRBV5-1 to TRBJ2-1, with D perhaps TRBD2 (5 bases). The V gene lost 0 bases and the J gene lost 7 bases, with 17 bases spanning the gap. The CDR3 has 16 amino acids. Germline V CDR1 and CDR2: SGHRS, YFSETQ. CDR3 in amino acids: CASSLAGVGNGNEQFF. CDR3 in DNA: TGCGCCAGCAGCTTGGCCGGGGTAGGTAATGGGAATGAGCAGTTCTTC. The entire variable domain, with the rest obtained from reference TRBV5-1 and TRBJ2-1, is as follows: KAGVTQTPRYLIKTRGQQVTLSCSPISGHRSVSWYQQTPGQGLQFLFEYFSETQRNKGNFPGRFSGRQFSNSRSEMNVSTLELGDSALYLCASSLAGVGNGNEQFFGPGTRLTVL.

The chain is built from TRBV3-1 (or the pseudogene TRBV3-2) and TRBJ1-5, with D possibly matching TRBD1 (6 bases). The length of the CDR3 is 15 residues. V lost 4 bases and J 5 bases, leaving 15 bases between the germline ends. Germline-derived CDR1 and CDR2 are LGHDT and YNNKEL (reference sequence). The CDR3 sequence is CASSPRKQGYQPQHF. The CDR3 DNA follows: TGTGCCAGCAGCCCAAGAAAACAGGGATATCAGCCCCAGCATTTT.

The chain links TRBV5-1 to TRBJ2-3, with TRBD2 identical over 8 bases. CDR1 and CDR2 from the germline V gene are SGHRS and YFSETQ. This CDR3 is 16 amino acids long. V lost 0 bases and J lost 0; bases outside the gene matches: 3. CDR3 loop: CASSLASGRSTDTQYF. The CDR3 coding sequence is TGCGCCAGCAGCTTGGCCAGCGGGAGAAGCACAGATACGCAGTATTTT.

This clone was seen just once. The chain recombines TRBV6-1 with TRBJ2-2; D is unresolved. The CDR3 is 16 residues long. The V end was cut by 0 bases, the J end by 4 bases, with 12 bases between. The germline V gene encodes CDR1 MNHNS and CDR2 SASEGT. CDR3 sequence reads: CASSEALSARTGELFF. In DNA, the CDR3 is TGTGCCAGCAGTGAAGCGCTATCAGCGCGCACCGGGGAGCTGTTTTTT.

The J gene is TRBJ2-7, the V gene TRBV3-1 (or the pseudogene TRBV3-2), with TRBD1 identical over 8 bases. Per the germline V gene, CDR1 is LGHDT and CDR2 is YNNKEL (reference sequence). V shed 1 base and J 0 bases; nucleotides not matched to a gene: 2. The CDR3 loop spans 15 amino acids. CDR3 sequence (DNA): TGTGCCAGCAGCCAAGGACAGGGGAGCTCCTACGAGCAGTACTTC. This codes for CASSQGQGSSYEQYF.

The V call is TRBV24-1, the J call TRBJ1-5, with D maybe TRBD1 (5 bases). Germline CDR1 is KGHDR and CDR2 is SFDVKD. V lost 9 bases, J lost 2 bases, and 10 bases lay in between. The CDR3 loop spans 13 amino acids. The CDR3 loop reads CATRGGGNQPQHF. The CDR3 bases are TGTGCCACCCGGGGGGGAGGCAATCAGCCCCAGCATTTT.

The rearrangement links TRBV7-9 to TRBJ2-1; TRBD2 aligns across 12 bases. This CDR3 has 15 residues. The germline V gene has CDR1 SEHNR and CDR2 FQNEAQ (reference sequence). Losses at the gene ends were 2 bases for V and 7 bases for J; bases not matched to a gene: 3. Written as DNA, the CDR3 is TGTGCCAGCAGCTTACTAGCGGGAGGGCCAAATGAGCAGTTCTTC. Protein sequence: CASSLLAGGPNEQFF.

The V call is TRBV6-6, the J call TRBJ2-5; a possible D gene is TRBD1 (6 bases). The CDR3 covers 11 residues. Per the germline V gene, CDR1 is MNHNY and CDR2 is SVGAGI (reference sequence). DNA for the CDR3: TGTGCGGCAGGGGCAGGGGAGACCCAGTACTTC. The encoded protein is CAAGAGETQYF.